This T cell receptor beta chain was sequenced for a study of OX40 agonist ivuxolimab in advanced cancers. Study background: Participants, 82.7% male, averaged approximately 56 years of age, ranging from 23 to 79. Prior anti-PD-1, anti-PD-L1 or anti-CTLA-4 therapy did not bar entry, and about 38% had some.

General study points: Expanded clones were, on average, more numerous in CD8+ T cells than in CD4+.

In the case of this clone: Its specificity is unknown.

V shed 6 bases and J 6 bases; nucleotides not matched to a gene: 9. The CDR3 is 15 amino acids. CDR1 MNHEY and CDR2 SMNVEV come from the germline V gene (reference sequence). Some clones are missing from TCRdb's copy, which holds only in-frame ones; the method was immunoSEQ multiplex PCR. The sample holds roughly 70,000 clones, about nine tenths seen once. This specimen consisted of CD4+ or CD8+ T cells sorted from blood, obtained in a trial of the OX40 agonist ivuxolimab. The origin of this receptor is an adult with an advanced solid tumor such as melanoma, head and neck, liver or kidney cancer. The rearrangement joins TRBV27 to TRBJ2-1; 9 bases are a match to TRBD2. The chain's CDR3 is CASSSLAGLLNEQFF. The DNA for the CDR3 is TGTGCCAGCAGCTCCCTAGCGGGGTTACTCAATGAGCAGTTCTTC.